The 14 T cell receptor beta chains given below trace back to one sample, sequenced in a study of shared clonotypes between healthy human individuals. TCRdb's copy holds only in-frame clones and misses some; the assay was immunoSEQ multiplex PCR. The table includes 2 million to 2.5 million clones, over 90% detected once. Source material: naive CD4+ T cells from PBMCs. Noted subset: CD45RA+ positively selected. The source of these receptors is a young man in good health. Some clones in this sample may be carry-over from other donors' samples.

J is TRBJ2-1 and V is TRBV6-5; the match to TRBD2 covers 8 bases. With V trimmed by 1 base and J by 6 bases, 5 bases remained unmatched. The CDR3 is 15 amino acids. Looked up from germline, CDR1 is MNHEY and CDR2 is SVGAGI. The CDR3, as DNA: TGTGCCAGCAGTTACTTGGGACTAGGGGTCAATGAGCAGTTCTTC. Translating it yields CASSYLGLGVNEQFF.

The chain is built from TRBV2 and TRBJ1-2; TRBD1 aligns across 11 bases. V dropped 6 bases and J dropped 2; count of bases not matched to a gene: 2. The CDR3 covers 14 residues. CDR1 SNHLY and CDR2 FYNNEI come from the germline V gene. The CDR3 region has the DNA TGTGCCAGCAGGGGGGACAGGGGGAACTATGGCTACACCTTC. Translated: CASRGDRGNYGYTF.

J is TRBJ1-1 and V is TRBV9; TRBD1 is a possible D gene (5 bases). There are 14 residues in the CDR3. The V end lost 3 bases, the J end lost 6 bases, and 15 bases lay between the germline ends. Per germline, CDR1 SGDLS and CDR2 YYNGEE. The CDR3, as DNA: TGTGCCAGCAGCGCCCGCAGGGAAGAGGCTGAAGCTTTCTTT. This gives the protein CASSARREEAEAFF.

The chain links TRBV18 to TRBJ2-7; D gene unclear. Trimming took off 3 bases at V and 2 bases at J, with 17 bases between the two ends. Germline V CDR1 and CDR2: KGHSH, LQKENI. The CDR3 loop spans 16 amino acids. The CDR3 DNA sequence: TGTGCCAGCTCACCGGTAGGGCTTCGATCGGCCTACGAGCAGTACTTC. Translation: CASSPVGLRSAYEQYF.

This chain connects TRBV20-1 to TRBJ1-4; tentatively, D is TRBD1 (5 bases). The CDR3 extends over 11 amino acids. The germline gives CDR1 DFQATT, CDR2 SNEGSKA (reference sequence). The CDR3 sequence is CASGPNEKLFF. The CDR3 DNA reads TGCGCGTCGGGGCCTAATGAAAAACTGTTTTTT.

The sample holds one count of this clone. The genes are TRBV28 and TRBJ1-2; 8 bases map to TRBD1. The junction had 13 bases not matched to a gene; V was cut back by 6 bases and J by 4 bases. Per the germline V gene, CDR1 is MDHEN and CDR2 is SYDVKM. The CDR3 length is 16 residues. The CDR3 nucleotides are TGTGCCAGCAGAGCCAGGGTCAGGGGGCTTAGCTATGGCTACACCTTC. It translates to CASRARVRGLSYGYTF.

The chain couples TRBV6-5 to TRBJ1-4; D gene ambiguous. This CDR3 has 15 residues. Looked up from germline, CDR1 is MNHEY and CDR2 is SVGAGI. V lost 2 bases and J lost 4, with 11 bases in between. The CDR3 DNA sequence: TGTGCCAGCAGTTACGTAAGCAACTATAATGAAAAACTGTTTTTT. Its protein is CASSYVSNYNEKLFF.

The chain combines TRBV27 with TRBJ1-5; 9 bases agree with TRBD1. J was trimmed by 2 bases and V by 5 bases; bases with no gene match: 10. This CDR3 contains 17 residues. CDR1 is MNHEY and CDR2 is SMNVEV in the germline V gene (reference sequence). This CDR3 reads CASSTAPTGGGNQPQHF. The CDR3 DNA reads TGTGCCAGCAGTACCGCCCCGACAGGGGGGGGCAATCAGCCCCAGCATTTT.

The rearrangement uses TRBV19 and TRBJ2-3, with 7 bases that match TRBD2. The CDR3 runs 11 residues. Per germline, CDR1 LNHDA and CDR2 SQIVND (reference sequence). The CDR3 DNA sequence: TGTGCGGCGGGAGTTGCGGATACGCAGTATTTT. This encodes CAAGVADTQYF.

This chain uses TRBV4-1 with TRBJ2-3; D unclear. V shed 1 base and J shed 6 bases, with 20 bases lying between them. The CDR3 contains 17 residues. CDR1 and CDR2 from the germline V gene are MGHRA and YSYEKL. As DNA, the CDR3 is TGCGCCAGCAGCCAAGTTCCCCCGAGAGTGTTTGGTGATACGCAGTATTTT. It specifies CASSQVPPRVFGDTQYF.

About this clone itself: The sample has other DNA sequences that encode this CDR3 too. The rearrangement links TRBV7-9 to TRBJ2-7; the D is unclear. CDR1 and CDR2 (germline): SEHNR, FQNEAQ (reference sequence). The CDR3 runs to 11 residues. Trimming pared 4 bases from V and 3 bases from J, leaving 4 bases between. CDR3: CASSSLYEQYF. CDR3 in DNA: TGTGCCAGCAGCTCGCTCTACGAGCAGTACTTC.

V gene TRBV28 combines with J gene TRBJ1-2; D ambiguous. CDR3 length: 13 amino acids. Deletions cut 2 bases from V and 8 bases from J, with 12 bases between. Germline V gives CDR1 MDHEN, CDR2 SYDVKM. The CDR3 loop is CASSLALNSGYTF. The CDR3 DNA reads TGTGCCAGCAGTTTAGCGCTAAACTCGGGCTACACCTTC.

This sequence joins TRBV18 and TRBJ1-2, with a possible D match to TRBD1 (6 bases). The CDR3 totals 14 residues. Germline assignment: CDR1 KGHSH and CDR2 LQKENI. The V gene lost 6 bases and the J gene lost 3 bases, with 14 bases spanning the gap. The chain's CDR3 is CASSDRLTDYGYTF. For the CDR3, the DNA is TGTGCCAGCTCCGACAGGCTAACCGACTATGGCTACACCTTC.

The V gene is TRBV10-3, the J gene TRBJ2-1; the D call may be TRBD1 or TRBD2 (5 bases each). This CDR3 region has 14 residues. The V end was cut by 4 bases, the J end by 5 bases, with 12 bases between. Looked up from germline, CDR1 is ENHRY and CDR2 is SYGVKD. CDR3 sequence: CAISVTGPNNEQFF. The CDR3, as DNA: TGTGCCATCAGTGTTACGGGACCTAACAATGAGCAGTTCTTC.